Listed here are 4 T cell receptor beta chains from one sample, sequenced in a study of Graves' ophthalmopathy and Graves' hyperthyroidism. RNA transcripts were the template, and TCR beta CDR3 regions were amplified from them. RT-PCR was first run with HTBI primers, then multiplex PCR in a second round. One entry per CDR3 protein results from TCRdb running MiXCR on the multiplex PCR reads. Of hundreds of thousands of distinct CDR3 sequences detected, 22% appear once; the ten largest clones hold approximately 6.9%. The sequencing input was peripheral blood. The receptors derive from a young woman with stable Graves' hyperthyroidism. Some clones in this sample may be carry-over from other donors' samples.

This clonotype was seen many times. The chain couples TRBV2 to TRBJ1-2; weak D call: TRBD1 (5 bases). The CDR3 is 12 amino acids. Trimming shortened V by 7 bases and J by 4 bases, and 10 bases separated the two germline ends. The V gene's germline CDR1 is SNHLY and CDR2 FYNNEI. The CDR3 sequence is CASTGDGYGYTF. DNA for the CDR3: TGTGCCAGCACGGGGGATGGCTATGGCTACACCTTC. The full variable domain, with the rest looked up from reference TRBV2 and TRBJ1-2, is EPEVTQTPSHQVTQMGQEVILRCVPISNHLYFYWYRQILGQKVEFLVSFYNNEISEKSEIFDDQFSVERPDGSNFTLKIRSTKLEDSAMYFCASTGDGYGYTFGSGTRLTVV.

This clonotype was recorded a few times. V gene TRBV9 combines with J gene TRBJ2-2; 7 nucleotides align to TRBD1. CDR1 SGDLS and CDR2 YYNGEE come from the germline V gene. This CDR3 has 14 amino acids. Losses at the gene ends were 4 bases for V and 3 bases for J; bases not matched to a gene: 3. CDR3 sequence reads: CASSTGTDTGELFF. The CDR3 DNA reads as TGTGCCAGCAGCACTGGGACAGACACCGGGGAGCTGTTTTTT. Variable domain in full (rest from reference TRBV9 and TRBJ2-2): DSGVTQTPKHLITATGQRVTLRCSPRSGDLSVYWYQQSLDQGLQFLIQYYNGEERAKGNILERFSAQQFPDLHSELNLSSLELGDSALYFCASSTGTDTGELFFGEGSRLTVL.

Only a few counts were recorded for this clonotype. The gene calls are TRBV27 and TRBJ2-7; 14 bases line up with TRBD2. J lost 3 bases, V lost 0 bases, and 1 base had no gene match. The CDR3 runs to 16 residues. In germline, CDR1 is MNHEY, CDR2 SMNVEV (reference sequence). The CDR3 nucleotides read TGTGCCAGCAGTTTATCGGGACTAGCGGGAGTCTACGAGCAGTACTTC. It specifies CASSLSGLAGVYEQYF.

Ten or more counts support this clonotype. This rearrangement joins TRBV6-1 to TRBJ2-7; 7 nucleotides match TRBD1. Losses at the gene ends were 7 bases for V and 6 bases for J; bases not matched to a gene: 12. The CDR3 contains 14 residues. CDR1 and CDR2 from the germline V gene are MNHNS and SASEGT. As DNA, the CDR3 is TGTGCCAGCAACCAGAGAGGGGGCGACGGCGAGCAGTACTTC. It translates to CASNQRGGDGEQYF.